The source of this T cell receptor (beta chain) is a study of blood T cell repertoires in COVID-19. Study as a whole: Samples representing acute and convalescent COVID-19 were sourced from the United States, Italy and Spain. In each case, the material was cDNA or gDNA derived from T cells, B-cell-depleted T cells, or PBMCs.

Original processing notes: The authors estimated nucleated cell counts from reference gene primer amplification. Using immunoSEQ multiplex PCR, the repertoire was profiled, and TCRdb retains in-frame clones only, with some absent. From that table come the V and J calls and clone size; the DNA was used to work out D and trimming. Of approximately 200,000 clones in the sample, approximately 91% are singletons; the top ten hold roughly 2.5%. The V and J ends lost 5 bases and 0 bases respectively, with 8 bases between them. From germline, CDR1 is MGHDK and CDR2 SYGVNS. There are 14 residues in the CDR3. The chain combines TRBV25-1 with TRBJ1-5; no clear D. The receptor was isolated from a woman aged 55-69 years with acute or convalescent COVID-19. Source material: peripheral blood. The chain's CDR3 is CASSWRLSNQPQHF. In nucleotides, the CDR3 is TGTGCCAGCAGTTGGAGACTTAGCAATCAGCCCCAGCATTTT.